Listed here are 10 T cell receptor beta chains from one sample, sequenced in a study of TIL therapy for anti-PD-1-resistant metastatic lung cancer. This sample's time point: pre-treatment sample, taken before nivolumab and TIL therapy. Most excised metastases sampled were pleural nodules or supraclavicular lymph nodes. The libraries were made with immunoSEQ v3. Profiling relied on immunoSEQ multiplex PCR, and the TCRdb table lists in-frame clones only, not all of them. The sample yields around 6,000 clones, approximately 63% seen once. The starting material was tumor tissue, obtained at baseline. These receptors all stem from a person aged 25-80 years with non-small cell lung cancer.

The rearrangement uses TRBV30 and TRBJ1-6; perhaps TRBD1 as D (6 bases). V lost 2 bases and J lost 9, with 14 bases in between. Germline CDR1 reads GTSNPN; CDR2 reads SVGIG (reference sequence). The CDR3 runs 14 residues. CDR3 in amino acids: CAWSRGALGSPLHF. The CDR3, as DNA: TGTGCCTGGAGTCGGGGGGCGCTTGGTTCACCCCTCCACTTT.

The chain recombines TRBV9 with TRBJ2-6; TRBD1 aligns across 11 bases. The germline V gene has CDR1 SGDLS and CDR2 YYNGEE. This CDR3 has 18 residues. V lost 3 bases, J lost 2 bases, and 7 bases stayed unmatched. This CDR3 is CASSERTGGGAGANVLTF. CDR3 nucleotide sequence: TGTGCCAGCAGCGAGAGGACAGGGGGCGGGGCTGGGGCCAACGTCCTGACTTTC.

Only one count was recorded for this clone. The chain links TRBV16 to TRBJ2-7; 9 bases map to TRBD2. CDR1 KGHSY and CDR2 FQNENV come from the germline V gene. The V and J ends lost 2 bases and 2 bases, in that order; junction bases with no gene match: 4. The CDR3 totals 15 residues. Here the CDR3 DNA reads TGTGCCAGCAGCCAACTAGCGGGGCTTACCTACGAGCAGTACTTC. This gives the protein CASSQLAGLTYEQYF.

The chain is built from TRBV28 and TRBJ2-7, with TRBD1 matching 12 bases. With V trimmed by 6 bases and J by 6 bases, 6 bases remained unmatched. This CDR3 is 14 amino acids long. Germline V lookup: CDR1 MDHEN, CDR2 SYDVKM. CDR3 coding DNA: TGTGCCAGCAGACCGGGACAGGGGGCAGGCGAGCAGTACTTC. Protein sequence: CASRPGQGAGEQYF.

As DNA, the CDR3 is TGTGCCAGCAGCGTTGGACTCACGTTAACTAGCACAGATACGCAGTATTTT. As protein: CASSVGLTLTSTDTQYF. The chain uses TRBV5-5 and TRBJ2-3, with D possibly TRBD2 on 5 matching bases. The CDR3 consists of 17 residues. Germline V gene sequence: CDR1 SGHKS, CDR2 YYEKEE (reference sequence). Trimming removed 4 bases from V and 0 bases from J, with 18 bases in between. The entire variable domain, with the rest obtained from reference TRBV5-5 and TRBJ2-3, is as follows: DAGVTQSPTHLIKTRGQQVTLRCSPISGHKSVSWYQQVLGQGPQFIFQYYEKEERGRGNFPDRFSARQFPNYSSELNVNALLLGDSALYLCASSVGLTLTSTDTQYFGPGTRLTVL.

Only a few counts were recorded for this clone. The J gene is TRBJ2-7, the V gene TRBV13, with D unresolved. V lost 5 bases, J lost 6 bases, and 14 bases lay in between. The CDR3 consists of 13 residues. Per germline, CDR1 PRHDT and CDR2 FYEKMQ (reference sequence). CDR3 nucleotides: TGTGCCAGCAGCATGGGCCCGCAATCCGAGCAGTACTTC. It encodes CASSMGPQSEQYF.

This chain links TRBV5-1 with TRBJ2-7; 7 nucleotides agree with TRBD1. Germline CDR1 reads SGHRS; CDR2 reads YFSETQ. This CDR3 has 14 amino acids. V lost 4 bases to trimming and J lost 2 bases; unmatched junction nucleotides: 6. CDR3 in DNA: TGCGCCAGCAGCGAGACAGGGCCAACCTACGAGCAGTACTTC. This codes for CASSETGPTYEQYF.

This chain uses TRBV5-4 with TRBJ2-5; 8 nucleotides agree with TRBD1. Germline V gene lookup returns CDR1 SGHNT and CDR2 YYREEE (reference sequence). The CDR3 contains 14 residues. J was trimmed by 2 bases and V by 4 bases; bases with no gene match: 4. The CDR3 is CASSPGGRQETQYF. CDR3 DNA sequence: TGTGCCAGCAGCCCAGGGGGCCGTCAAGAGACCCAGTACTTC.

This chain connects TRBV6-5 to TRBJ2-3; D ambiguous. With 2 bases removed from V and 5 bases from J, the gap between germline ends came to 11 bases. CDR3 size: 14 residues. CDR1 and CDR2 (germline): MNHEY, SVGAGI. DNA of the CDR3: TGTGCCAGCAGTTACGCTGGGGTAGGAGATACGCAGTATTTT. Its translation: CASSYAGVGDTQYF.

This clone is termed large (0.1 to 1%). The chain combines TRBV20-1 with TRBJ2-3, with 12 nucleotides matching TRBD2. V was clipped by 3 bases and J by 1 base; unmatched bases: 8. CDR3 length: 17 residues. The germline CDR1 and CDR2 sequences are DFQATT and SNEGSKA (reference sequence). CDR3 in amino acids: CSASGPPSGGGTDTQYF. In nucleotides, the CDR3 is TGCAGTGCTAGTGGTCCCCCTAGCGGGGGGGGCACAGATACGCAGTATTTT.